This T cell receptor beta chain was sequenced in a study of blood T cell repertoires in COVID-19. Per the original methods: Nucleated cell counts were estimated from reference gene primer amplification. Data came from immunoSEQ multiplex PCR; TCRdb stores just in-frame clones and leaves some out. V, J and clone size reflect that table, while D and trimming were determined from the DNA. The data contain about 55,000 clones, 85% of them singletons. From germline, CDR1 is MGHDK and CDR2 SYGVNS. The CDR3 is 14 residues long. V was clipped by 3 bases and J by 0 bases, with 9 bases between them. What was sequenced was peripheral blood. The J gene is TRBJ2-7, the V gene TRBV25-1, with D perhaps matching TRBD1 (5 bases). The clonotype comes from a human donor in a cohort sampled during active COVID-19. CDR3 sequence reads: CASSDSGSSYEQYF. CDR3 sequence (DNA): TGTGCCAGCAGTGATTCAGGGTCCTCCTACGAGCAGTACTTC.